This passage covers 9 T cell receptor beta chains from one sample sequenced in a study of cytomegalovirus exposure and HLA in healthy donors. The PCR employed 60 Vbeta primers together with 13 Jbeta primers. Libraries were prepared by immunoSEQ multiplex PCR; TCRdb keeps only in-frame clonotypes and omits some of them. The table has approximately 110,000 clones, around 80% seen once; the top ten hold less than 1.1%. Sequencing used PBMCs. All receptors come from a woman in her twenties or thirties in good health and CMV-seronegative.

This CDR3 reads CATSTLGGLATLTDTQYF. CDR3 in DNA: TGTGCCACCAGCACTCTGGGGGGACTCGCAACGCTCACAGATACGCAGTATTTT. This chain links TRBV15 with TRBJ2-3; perhaps TRBD2 as D (6 bases). The germline gives CDR1 LNHNV, CDR2 YYDKDF (reference sequence). V shed 4 bases and J shed 2 bases, with 22 bases lying between them. There are 18 residues in the CDR3.

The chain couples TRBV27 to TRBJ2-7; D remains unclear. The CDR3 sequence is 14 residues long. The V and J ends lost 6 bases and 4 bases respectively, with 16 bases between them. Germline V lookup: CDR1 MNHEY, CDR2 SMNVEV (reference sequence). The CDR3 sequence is CASSRDSRPYEQYF. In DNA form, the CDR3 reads TGTGCCAGCAGCCGCGACTCAAGACCATACGAGCAGTACTTC.

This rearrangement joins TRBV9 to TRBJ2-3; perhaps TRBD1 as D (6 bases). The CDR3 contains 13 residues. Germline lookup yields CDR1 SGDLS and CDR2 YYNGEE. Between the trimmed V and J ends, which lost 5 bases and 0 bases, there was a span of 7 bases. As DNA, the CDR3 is TGTGCCAGCAGTCAGGGGAGCACAGATACGCAGTATTTT. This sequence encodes CASSQGSTDTQYF.

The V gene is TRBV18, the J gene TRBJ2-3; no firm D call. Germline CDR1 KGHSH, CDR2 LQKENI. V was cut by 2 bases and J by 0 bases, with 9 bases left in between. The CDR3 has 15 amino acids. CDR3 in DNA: TGTGCCAGCTCACCAGTCCTGGAGAGCACAGATACGCAGTATTTT. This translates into CASSPVLESTDTQYF.

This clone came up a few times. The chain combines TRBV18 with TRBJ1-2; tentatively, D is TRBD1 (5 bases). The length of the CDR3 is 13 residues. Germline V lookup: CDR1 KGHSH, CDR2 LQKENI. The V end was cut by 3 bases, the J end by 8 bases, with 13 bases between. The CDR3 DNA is TGTGCCAGCTCACCGGAGCAGGGAGGCGGCTACACCTTC. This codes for CASSPEQGGGYTF. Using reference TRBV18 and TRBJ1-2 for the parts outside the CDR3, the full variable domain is NAGVMQNPRHLVRRRGQEARLRCSPMKGHSHVYWYRQLPEEGLKFMVYLQKENIIDESGMPKERFSAEFPKEGPSILRIQQVVRGDSAAYFCASSPEQGGGYTFGSGTRLTVV.

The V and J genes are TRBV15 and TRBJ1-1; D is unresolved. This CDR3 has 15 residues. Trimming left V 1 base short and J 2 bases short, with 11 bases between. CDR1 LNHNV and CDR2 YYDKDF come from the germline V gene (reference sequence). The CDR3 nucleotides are TGTGCCACCAGCAGAGGGGATCGGGAAAACACTGAAGCTTTCTTT. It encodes CATSRGDRENTEAFF.

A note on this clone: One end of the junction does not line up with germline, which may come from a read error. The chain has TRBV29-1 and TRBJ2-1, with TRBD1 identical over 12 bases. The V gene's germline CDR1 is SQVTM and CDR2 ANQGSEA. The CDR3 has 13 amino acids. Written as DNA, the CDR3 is TGCAGCGGGGGGGGACAGGGGGCTTCCCTTGAGGTCTTC. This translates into CSGGGQGASLEVF.

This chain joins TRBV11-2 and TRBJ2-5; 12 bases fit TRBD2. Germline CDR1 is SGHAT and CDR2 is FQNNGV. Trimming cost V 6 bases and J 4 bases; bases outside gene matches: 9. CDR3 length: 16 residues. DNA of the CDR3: TGTGCCAGCAGTTATCGACTAGCGGGAGCTTCAGAGACCCAGTACTTC. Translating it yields CASSYRLAGASETQYF. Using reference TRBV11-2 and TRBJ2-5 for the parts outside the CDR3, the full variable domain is EAGVAQSPRYKIIEKRQSVAFWCNPISGHATLYWYQQILGQGPKLLIQFQNNGVVDDSQLPKDRFSAERLKGVDSTLKIQPAKLEDSAVYLCASSYRLAGASETQYFGPGTRLLVL.

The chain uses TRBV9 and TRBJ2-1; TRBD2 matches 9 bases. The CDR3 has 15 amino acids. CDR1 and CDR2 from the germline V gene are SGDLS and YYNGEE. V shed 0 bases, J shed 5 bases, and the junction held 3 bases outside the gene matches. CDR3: CASSVALAGHNEQFF. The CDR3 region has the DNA TGTGCCAGCAGCGTAGCTCTAGCGGGGCACAATGAGCAGTTCTTC.